Listed below are T cell receptor beta chains from one sample, sequenced in a study of blood T cell repertoires in COVID-19. Sequencing was performed with immunoSEQ multiplex PCR; in TCRdb, only in-frame clones are kept and a portion is missing. The sample contains just over 650,000 clones, 85% to 90% of which appear only once. Sample: peripheral blood. All receptors derive from a woman in her late teens or twenties with acute or convalescent COVID-19. Both conserved end residues are part of each CDR3. The D gene is left open where the match is weak. Rows may omit the clone size; those that give it use once, few, many or a size class.

j_gene,abundance,d_gene,v_gene,CDR3nt,CDR3aa
TRBJ1-1,.,TRBD1,TRBV7-2,TGTGCCAGCAGCTCCCAGGGACAGGGACTCACTGAAGCTTTCTTT,CASSSQGQGLTEAFF
TRBJ1-2,.,.,TRBV18,TGTGCCAGCTCACCTTCCCAAACCTCGGGTTATGGCTACACCTTC,CASSPSQTSGYGYTF
TRBJ1-4,.,.,TRBV4-1,TGCGCCAGCAGCCTCCAGGGTCCTAATGAAAAACTGTTTTTT,CASSLQGPNEKLFF
TRBJ2-3,.,.,TRBV3-1/TRBV3-2,TGTGCCAGCAGCCAATCGGATACGCAGTATTTT,CASSQSDTQYF
TRBJ1-1,.,.,TRBV4-3,TGCGCCAGCAGCCAACAACCCGGGGGCACTGAAGCTTTCTTT,CASSQQPGGTEAFF
TRBJ2-3,.,.,TRBV6-5,TGTGCCAGCAGTCCTTTAGCAGGGGGCACAGATACGCAGTATTTT,CASSPLAGGTDTQYF
TRBJ2-7,.,TRBD1,TRBV6-2/TRBV6-3,TGTGCCAGCAGTTACACAGGGGGCTACGAGCAGTACTTC,CASSYTGGYEQYF
TRBJ2-7,.,TRBD2,TRBV6-5,TGTGCCAGCAGTTACGCGTCGGGGGTAGCGGGCGAGCAGTACTTC,CASSYASGVAGEQYF
TRBJ2-2,.,TRBD1,TRBV5-5,TGTGCCAGCAGCTTTACAGGGGAATCGGCGAACACCGGGGAGCTGTTTTTT,CASSFTGESANTGELFF
TRBJ1-6,.,.,TRBV5-8,TGTGCCAGCAGCTTTCTGGGGGCGGGAGGTTCACCCCTCCACTTT,CASSFLGAGGSPLHF
TRBJ1-2,few,TRBD1,TRBV24-1,TGTGCCACCAGTGCCTCTGACCTGGGGGACAGCTTGGGCTACACCTTC,CATSASDLGDSLGYTF
TRBJ2-1,.,.,TRBV19,TGTGCCAGTAGACCCGACAGGTACAATGAGCAGTTCTTC,CASRPDRYNEQFF
TRBJ2-3,.,.,TRBV5-1,TGCGCCAGCAGCTTGCTCCCTTTAGATACGCAGTATTTT,CASSLLPLDTQYF
TRBJ1-3,.,TRBD1,TRBV7-2,TGTGCCAGCAGCTTAGGTACAGGGGTGGACACCATATATTTT,CASSLGTGVDTIYF
TRBJ2-2,.,.,TRBV24-1,TGTGCCACCAGTGAGGGCTCCAGGGAGCTGTTTTTT,CATSEGSRELFF
TRBJ2-7,.,.,TRBV6-1,TGTGCCAGCAGTGACGGACTCTACGAGCAGTACTTC,CASSDGLYEQYF
TRBJ2-1,.,.,TRBV19,TGTGCCAGTAGTACACACCGGGACTTGAATGAGCAGTTCTTC,CASSTHRDLNEQFF
TRBJ1-1,.,TRBD1,TRBV7-2,TGTGCCAGCAGCTCAGTACAGGGGGTTGAAGCTTTCTTT,CASSSVQGVEAFF
TRBJ2-2,.,TRBD1,TRBV6-1,TGTGCCAGCAGTGATGGGACAGGGGACACCGGGGAGCTGTTTTTT,CASSDGTGDTGELFF
TRBJ1-1,.,TRBD1,TRBV6-1,TGTGCCAGCAGTGAGGACAGGGGGCGAATGAACACTGAAGCTTTCTTT,CASSEDRGRMNTEAFF
TRBJ1-3,once,.,TRBV28,TGTGCCAGCAGTTTTATCGGGGAAGGAAACACCATATATTTT,CASSFIGEGNTIYF
TRBJ1-5,.,.,TRBV27,TGTGCCAGCAGTTTGGGGCCTTGGGGCAATCAGCCCCAGCATTTT,CASSLGPWGNQPQHF
TRBJ1-2,.,.,TRBV29-1,TGCAGCGTTGCCGGGGGGGTCGCTAACTATGGCTACACCTTC,CSVAGGVANYGYTF
TRBJ2-7,.,.,TRBV14,TGTGCCAGCAGCCAAGATTCTTTCCCCGGTTACGAGCAGTACTTC,CASSQDSFPGYEQYF
TRBJ1-1,.,.,TRBV25-1,TGTGCCAGCAGTGGCCACCTGGGACAGAACACTGAAGCTTTCTTT,CASSGHLGQNTEAFF
TRBJ1-1,.,.,TRBV11-2,TGTGCCAGCAGCCCCCAGATGAACACTGAAGCTTTCTTT,CASSPQMNTEAFF
TRBJ1-3,.,.,TRBV12-2,TGTGCAAGTCGCTTAGTGCGAAGGGGGCCCTCTGGAAACACCATATATTTT,CASRLVRRGPSGNTIYF
TRBJ1-1,.,TRBD1,TRBV11-2,TGTGCCAGCAGCGCCCGAGAAGCAGGGGGTTTCTTT,CASSAREAGGFF
TRBJ1-2,.,.,TRBV21-1,TGTGCCACAGGTAACTATGGCTACACCTTC,CATGNYGYTF